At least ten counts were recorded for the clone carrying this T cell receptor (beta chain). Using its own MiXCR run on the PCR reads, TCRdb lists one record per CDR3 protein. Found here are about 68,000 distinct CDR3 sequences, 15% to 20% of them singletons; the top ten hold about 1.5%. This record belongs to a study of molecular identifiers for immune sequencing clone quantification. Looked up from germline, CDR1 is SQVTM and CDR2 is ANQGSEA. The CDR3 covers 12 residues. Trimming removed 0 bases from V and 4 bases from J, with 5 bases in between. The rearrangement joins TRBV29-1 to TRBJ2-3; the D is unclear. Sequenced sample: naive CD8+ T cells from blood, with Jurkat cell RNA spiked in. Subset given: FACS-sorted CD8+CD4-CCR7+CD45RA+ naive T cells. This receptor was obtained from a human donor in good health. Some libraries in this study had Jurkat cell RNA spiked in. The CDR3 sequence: CSVEDGPDTQYF. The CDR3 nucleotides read TGCAGCGTTGAAGACGGCCCAGATACGCAGTATTTT.